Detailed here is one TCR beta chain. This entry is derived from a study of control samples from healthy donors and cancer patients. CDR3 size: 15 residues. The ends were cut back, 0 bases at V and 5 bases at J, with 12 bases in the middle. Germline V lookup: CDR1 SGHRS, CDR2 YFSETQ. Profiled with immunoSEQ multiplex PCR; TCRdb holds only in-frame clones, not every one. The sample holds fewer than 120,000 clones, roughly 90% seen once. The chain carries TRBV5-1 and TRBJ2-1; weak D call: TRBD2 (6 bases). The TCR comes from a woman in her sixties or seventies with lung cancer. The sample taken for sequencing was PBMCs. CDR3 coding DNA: TGCGCCAGCAGCTTGGACGGCGGGACCCACAATGAGCAGTTCTTC. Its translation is CASSLDGGTHNEQFF.